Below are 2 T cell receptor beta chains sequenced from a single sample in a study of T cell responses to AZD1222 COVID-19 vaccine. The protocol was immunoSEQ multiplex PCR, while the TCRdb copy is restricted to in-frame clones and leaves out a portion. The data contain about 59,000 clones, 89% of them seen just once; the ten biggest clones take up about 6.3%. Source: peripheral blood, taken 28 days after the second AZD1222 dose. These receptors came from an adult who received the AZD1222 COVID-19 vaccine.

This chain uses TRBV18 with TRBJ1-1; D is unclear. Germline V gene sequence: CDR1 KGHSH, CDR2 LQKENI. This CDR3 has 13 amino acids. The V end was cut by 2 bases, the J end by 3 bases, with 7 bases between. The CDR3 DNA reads TGTGCCAGCTCACCAGGGTACGACACTGAAGCTTTCTTT. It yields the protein CASSPGYDTEAFF.

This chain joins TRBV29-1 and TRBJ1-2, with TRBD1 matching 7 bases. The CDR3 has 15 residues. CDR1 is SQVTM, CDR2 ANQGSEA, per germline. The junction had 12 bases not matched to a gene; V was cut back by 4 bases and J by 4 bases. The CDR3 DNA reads TGCAGCGTTGTACCCTACGACAGGGTCCCCTATGGCTACACCTTC. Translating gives CSVVPYDRVPYGYTF.